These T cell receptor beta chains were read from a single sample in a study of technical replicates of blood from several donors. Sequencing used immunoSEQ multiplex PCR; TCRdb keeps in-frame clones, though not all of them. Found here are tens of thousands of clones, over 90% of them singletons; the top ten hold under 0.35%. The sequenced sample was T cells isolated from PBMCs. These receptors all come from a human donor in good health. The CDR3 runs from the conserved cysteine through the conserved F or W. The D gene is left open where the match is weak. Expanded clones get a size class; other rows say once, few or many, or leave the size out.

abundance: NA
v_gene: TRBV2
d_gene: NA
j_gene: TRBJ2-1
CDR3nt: TGTGCCAGCATCTTATTTCCAGTATACGGCCAGGGCTCTGGCACTGAGCAGTTCTTC
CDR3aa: CASILFPVYGQGSGTEQFF

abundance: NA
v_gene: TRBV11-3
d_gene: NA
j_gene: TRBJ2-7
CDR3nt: TGTGCCAGCAGCTTAACATACTACGAGCAGTACTTC
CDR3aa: CASSLTYYEQYF

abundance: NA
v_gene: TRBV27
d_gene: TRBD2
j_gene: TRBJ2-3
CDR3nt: TGTGCCAGCAGTTTCGCACCGGGACTAGCTACAGATACGCAGTATTTT
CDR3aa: CASSFAPGLATDTQYF

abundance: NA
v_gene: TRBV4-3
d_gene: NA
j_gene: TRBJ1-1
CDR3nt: TGCGCCAGCAGCCAAGAAGCAGGGGACACTGAAGCTTTCTTT
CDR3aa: CASSQEAGDTEAFF

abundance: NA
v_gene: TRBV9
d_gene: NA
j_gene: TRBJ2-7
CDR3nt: TGTGCCAGCAGCGTAGACGGCGGGACTGCCGAGCAGTACTTC
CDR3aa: CASSVDGGTAEQYF

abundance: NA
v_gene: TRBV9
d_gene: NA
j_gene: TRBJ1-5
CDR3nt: TGTGCCAGCAGCGCCTTCGACAGTGACAATCAGCCCCAGCATTTT
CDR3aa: CASSAFDSDNQPQHF

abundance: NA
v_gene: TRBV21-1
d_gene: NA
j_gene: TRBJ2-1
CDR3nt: TGTGCCAGCAGCAAAGAAAAGGGGTCGAGGAATGAGCAGTTCTTC
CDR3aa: CASSKEKGSRNEQFF

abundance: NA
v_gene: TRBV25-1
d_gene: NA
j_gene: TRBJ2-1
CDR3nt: TGTGCCAGCAGTAGGGGGTTCAATGAGCAGTTCTTC
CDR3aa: CASSRGFNEQFF

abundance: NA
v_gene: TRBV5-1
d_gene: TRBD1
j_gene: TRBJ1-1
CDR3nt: TGCGCCAGCAGCCCGACAGGGATGGGGGCTGAAGCTTTCTTT
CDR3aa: CASSPTGMGAEAFF

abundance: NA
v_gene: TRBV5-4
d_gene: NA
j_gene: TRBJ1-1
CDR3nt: TGTGCCAGCAGCTTGGGGAGGGTCCTCAACACTGAAGCTTTCTTT
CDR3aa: CASSLGRVLNTEAFF

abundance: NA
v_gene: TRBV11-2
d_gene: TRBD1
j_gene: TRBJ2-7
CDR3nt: TGTGCCAGCAGCCCAACAGGGGGGAGCTCCTACGAGCAGTACTTC
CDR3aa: CASSPTGGSSYEQYF

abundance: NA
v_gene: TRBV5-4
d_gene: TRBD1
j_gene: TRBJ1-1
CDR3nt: TGTGCCAGCAGCTTGGAGGGACAGAGAAACACTGAAGCTTTCTTT
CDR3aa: CASSLEGQRNTEAFF

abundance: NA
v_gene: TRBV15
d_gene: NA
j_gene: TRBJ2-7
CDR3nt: TGTGCCACCAGCAGAGAAGGTTTTATTAGGCAGGGAGGCGAGCAGTACTTC
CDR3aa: CATSREGFIRQGGEQYF

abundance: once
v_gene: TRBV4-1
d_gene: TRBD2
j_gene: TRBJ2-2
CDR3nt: TGCGCCAGCAGCCAAGCGCTAGCGGGAATTAACACCGGGGAGCTGTTTTTT
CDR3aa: CASSQALAGINTGELFF

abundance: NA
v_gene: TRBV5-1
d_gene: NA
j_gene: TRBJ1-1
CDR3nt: TGCGCCAGCAGCTTGGTCGGAAGGGGAACTGAAGCTTTCTTT
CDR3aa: CASSLVGRGTEAFF

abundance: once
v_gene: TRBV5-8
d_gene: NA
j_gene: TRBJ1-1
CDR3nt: TGTGCCAGCAGCTTGGTGTATAGAAACACTGAAGCTTTCTTT
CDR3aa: CASSLVYRNTEAFF

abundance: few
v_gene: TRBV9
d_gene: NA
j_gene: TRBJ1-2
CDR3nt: TGTGCCAGCAGCGAACAACAGGGATTGGCTGGCTACACCTTC
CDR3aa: CASSEQQGLAGYTF

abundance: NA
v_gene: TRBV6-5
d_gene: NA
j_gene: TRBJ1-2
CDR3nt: TGTGCCAGCAGTTACGAGGGCAGCAACTATGGCTACACCTTC
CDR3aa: CASSYEGSNYGYTF

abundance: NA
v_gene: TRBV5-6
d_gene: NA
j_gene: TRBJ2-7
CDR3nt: TGTGCCAGCAGCGGATTCGGAGGGAGTAGCTACGAGCAGTACTTC
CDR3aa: CASSGFGGSSYEQYF

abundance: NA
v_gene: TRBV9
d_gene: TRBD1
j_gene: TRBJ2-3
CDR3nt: TGTGCCAGCAGCGTCGGGGCAGGGGGTTTAAGTTCAGATACGCAGTATTTT
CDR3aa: CASSVGAGGLSSDTQYF

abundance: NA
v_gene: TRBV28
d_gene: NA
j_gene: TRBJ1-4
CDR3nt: TGTGCCAGCACCCCGGCAACTAATGAAAAACTGTTTTTT
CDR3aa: CASTPATNEKLFF

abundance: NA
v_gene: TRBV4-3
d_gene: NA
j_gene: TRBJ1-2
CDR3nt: TGCGCCAGCAGCCCCAGAATGGCAGTCTATGGCTACACCTTC
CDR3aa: CASSPRMAVYGYTF

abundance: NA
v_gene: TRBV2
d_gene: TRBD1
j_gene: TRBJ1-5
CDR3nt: TGTGCCAGCAGCGGACAGGCTATTAGCAATCAGCCCCAGCATTTT
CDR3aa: CASSGQAISNQPQHF

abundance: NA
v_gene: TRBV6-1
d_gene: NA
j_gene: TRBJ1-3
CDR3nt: TGTGCCAGCAGTGAAAACAGGTCTGGAAACACCATATATTTT
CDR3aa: CASSENRSGNTIYF

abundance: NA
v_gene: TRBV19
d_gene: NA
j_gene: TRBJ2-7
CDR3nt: TGTGCCAGTAGTATATCAGGTAGTTCCTTCGAGCAGTACTTC
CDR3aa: CASSISGSSFEQYF

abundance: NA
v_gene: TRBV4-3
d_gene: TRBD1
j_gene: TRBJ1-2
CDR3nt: TGCGCCAGCAGCCGGACAGGGGGCTATGGCTACACCTTC
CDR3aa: CASSRTGGYGYTF

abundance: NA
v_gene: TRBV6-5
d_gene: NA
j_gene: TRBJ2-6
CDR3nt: TGTGCCAGCAGAGAGTCAGGGGCCGGGGCCAACGTCCTGACTTTC
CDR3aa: CASRESGAGANVLTF

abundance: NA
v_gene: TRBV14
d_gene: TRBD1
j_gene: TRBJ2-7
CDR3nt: TGTGCCAGCAGTTACGGGACAGGGAAATACGAGCAGTACTTC
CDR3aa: CASSYGTGKYEQYF

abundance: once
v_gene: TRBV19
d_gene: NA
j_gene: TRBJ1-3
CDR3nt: TGTGCCAGTAGCAGGACATATAGCTCTGGAAACACCATATATTTT
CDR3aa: CASSRTYSSGNTIYF

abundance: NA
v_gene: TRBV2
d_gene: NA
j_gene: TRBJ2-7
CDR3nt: TGTGCCAGCAGTCACTACGAGCAGTACTTC
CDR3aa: CASSHYEQYF

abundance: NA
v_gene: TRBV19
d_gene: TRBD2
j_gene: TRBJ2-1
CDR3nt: TGTGCCAGTAGTAATCTGGGGTTGGGGCTAGCGGGAGTACGGTTCTTC
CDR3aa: CASSNLGLGLAGVRFF

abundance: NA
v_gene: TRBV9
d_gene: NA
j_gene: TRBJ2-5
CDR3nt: TGTGCCAGCAGCCCCACTAGCTTGGAGACCCAGTACTTC
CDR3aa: CASSPTSLETQYF

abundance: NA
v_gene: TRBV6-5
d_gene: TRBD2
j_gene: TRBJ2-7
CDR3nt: TGTGCCAGCACCGGGACTAGCTACGAGCAGTACTTC
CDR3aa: CASTGTSYEQYF

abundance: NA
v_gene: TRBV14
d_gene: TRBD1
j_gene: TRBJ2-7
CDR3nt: TGTGCCAGCAGCCCCGGGACAGGCTCCTACGAGCAGTACTTC
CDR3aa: CASSPGTGSYEQYF

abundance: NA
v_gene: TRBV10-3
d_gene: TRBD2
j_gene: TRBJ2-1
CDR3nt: TGTGCCATCAGTGAAAAGGGACTAGCGGGAGTTCGGGCATACAATGAGCAGTTCTTC
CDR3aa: CAISEKGLAGVRAYNEQFF

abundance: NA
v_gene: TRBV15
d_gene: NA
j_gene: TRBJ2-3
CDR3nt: TGTGCCACCAGCAGAGGGATAATAGGGGAAGATACGCAGTATTTT
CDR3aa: CATSRGIIGEDTQYF

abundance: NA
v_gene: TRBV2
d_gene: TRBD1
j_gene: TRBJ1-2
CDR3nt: TGTGCCAGCAACGAGGGACAGGGCTACACCTTC
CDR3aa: CASNEGQGYTF

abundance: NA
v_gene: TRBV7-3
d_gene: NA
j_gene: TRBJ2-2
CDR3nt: TGTGCCAGCAGCCGGGACACCGGGGAGCTGTTTTTT
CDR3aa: CASSRDTGELFF

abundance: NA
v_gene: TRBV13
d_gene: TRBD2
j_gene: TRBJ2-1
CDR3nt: TGTGCCAGCAGCGACGGGACTAGCGGGAGCCATGAGCAGTTCTTC
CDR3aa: CASSDGTSGSHEQFF